This TCR beta chain was profiled in a study of shared clonotypes between healthy human individuals. The overall study: Three CD4 naive, three CD4 memory, two CD8 naive and one CD8 memory plate were used per donor.

Researchers divided each subset's genomic DNA evenly across several immunoSEQ plates. The repertoire was sequenced with immunoSEQ multiplex PCR; TCRdb's copy has only in-frame clones and lacks some. This table holds about 510,000 clones, 96% found once. Researchers partitioned CD4+ cells into CD45RA+ naive and CD45RA-negative memory subsets. The sample holds one count of this clone. As yet, its antigen is unknown. Study-level findings and limits: Non-shared clonotypes were found to have lower generation probabilities than the clonotypes that were shared by all four of the sorted-subset donors.

The germline V gene has CDR1 MNHNS and CDR2 SASEGT. This CDR3 is built from 14 residues. With 4 bases clipped from V and 6 bases from J, the junction kept 7 bases outside the gene matches. The rearrangement uses TRBV6-1 and TRBJ2-7, with TRBD1 matching over 9 bases. Sequenced sample: naive CD4+ T cells sorted from blood. Noted subset: CD45RA+ positively selected. This TCR was recovered from a woman between 25 and 40 years old in good health. The CDR3 DNA follows: TGTGCCAGCAGTGGAGTGGGACAGGGAGGCGAGCAGTACTTC. Encoded protein: CASSGVGQGGEQYF.